These T cell receptor beta chains were read from a single sample in a study of blood T cell repertoires in COVID-19. The assay was immunoSEQ multiplex PCR, and TCRdb's table has in-frame clones only and misses some. In the table there are about 280,000 clones, around 90% of which are singletons. The specimen was PBMCs or T cells enriched from blood (not recorded which). These TCRs come from a young woman with acute COVID-19. Both conserved end residues are trimmed from each CDR3. Part of the rows lack a size; the others show once, few, many or a class for expanded clones.

v_gene: TRBV18
abundance: NA
CDR3aa: ASSPQGRTEAF

v_gene: TRBV10-3
abundance: NA
CDR3aa: AISDGTGNTEAF

v_gene: TRBV9
abundance: once
CDR3aa: ASSLRPQGAATNEKLF

v_gene: TRBV25-1
abundance: NA
CDR3aa: ASTGGTSGSTDTQY

v_gene: TRBV19
abundance: once
CDR3aa: ASSVGGGFEQY

v_gene: TRBV6-5
abundance: NA
CDR3aa: ASSRSSANNQPQH

v_gene: TRBV11-2
abundance: NA
CDR3aa: ASSLVSGSGGNEQF

v_gene: TRBV11-3
abundance: NA
CDR3aa: ASSLTSGSNEQF

v_gene: TRBV30
abundance: NA
CDR3aa: AWSVSIQRVTNTGELF

v_gene: TRBV30
abundance: NA
CDR3aa: AWSVYDSGEQY

v_gene: TRBV13
abundance: NA
CDR3aa: ASSRPGGRETQY

v_gene: TRBV19
abundance: many
CDR3aa: ASSIPGLDYNEQF

v_gene: TRBV30
abundance: once
CDR3aa: AWSRQSGTKNYGYT

v_gene: TRBV4-1
abundance: once
CDR3aa: ASSLNRFNQPQH

v_gene: TRBV5-8
abundance: once
CDR3aa: ASSWWQNGYNEQF

v_gene: TRBV18
abundance: NA
CDR3aa: ASSETVLSSYNEQF

v_gene: TRBV5-4
abundance: NA
CDR3aa: ASSLGTSGSYEQY

v_gene: TRBV7-9
abundance: NA
CDR3aa: ASSSGGGGGRPYEQY

v_gene: TRBV11-1
abundance: NA
CDR3aa: ASSLGGGPWNNEQF

v_gene: TRBV18
abundance: NA
CDR3aa: ASSPRTSAYTDTQY

v_gene: TRBV18
abundance: NA
CDR3aa: ASSLNTEAF

v_gene: TRBV6-5
abundance: NA
CDR3aa: ASSKLAGGPETQY

v_gene: TRBV6-5
abundance: NA
CDR3aa: ASSYSGLAGEPF

v_gene: TRBV6-4
abundance: NA
CDR3aa: ASSDGTTGELF

v_gene: TRBV4-1
abundance: once
CDR3aa: ASSQVLTGYPFGYT

v_gene: TRBV5-4
abundance: NA
CDR3aa: ASSWSGYNEQF

v_gene: TRBV4-2
abundance: NA
CDR3aa: ASSQDWGEGRGQF

v_gene: TRBV30
abundance: NA
CDR3aa: AWTLTGGGYT

v_gene: TRBV6-1
abundance: NA
CDR3aa: ASSGRFNRRLAGADTQY

v_gene: TRBV12-3/TRBV12-4
abundance: NA
CDR3aa: ASGLPLH

v_gene: TRBV19
abundance: few
CDR3aa: ASSIDGTFPYEQY

v_gene: TRBV27
abundance: NA
CDR3aa: ASSLSTSSYNEQF

v_gene: TRBV7-8
abundance: NA
CDR3aa: ASSLEGQFSEKLF

v_gene: TRBV10-3
abundance: NA
CDR3aa: AISESRTGEYEQY

v_gene: TRBV7-3
abundance: NA
CDR3aa: ASSSGLARDTGELF

v_gene: TRBV14
abundance: NA
CDR3aa: ASSVVASRFEQY

v_gene: TRBV18
abundance: NA
CDR3aa: ASSPQQGDEQF

v_gene: TRBV2
abundance: NA
CDR3aa: ASSPTGWDQPQH

v_gene: TRBV27
abundance: NA
CDR3aa: ASSGASMNTEAF

v_gene: TRBV18
abundance: NA
CDR3aa: ASSPDRANYGYT

v_gene: TRBV4-1
abundance: NA
CDR3aa: ASSQPKTGGSPGYNEQF

v_gene: TRBV19
abundance: NA
CDR3aa: ASREPRGFVTEAF

v_gene: TRBV6-5
abundance: NA
CDR3aa: ASMMRGGPYNEQF

v_gene: TRBV27
abundance: NA
CDR3aa: ASSLLFGQGKHYGYT

v_gene: TRBV7-9
abundance: NA
CDR3aa: ASSLGTSGNTDTQY

v_gene: TRBV4-1
abundance: NA
CDR3aa: ASSQGLTYGYT

v_gene: TRBV3-1/TRBV3-2
abundance: once
CDR3aa: ASSHHRATNEKLF

v_gene: TRBV28
abundance: NA
CDR3aa: ASSYPLAGVGHEQY

v_gene: TRBV4-2
abundance: NA
CDR3aa: ASSSHGIAGIPDTQY

v_gene: TRBV19
abundance: NA
CDR3aa: ASTLGGADYYGYT

v_gene: TRBV2
abundance: few
CDR3aa: ASRAEILWNSGNTIY

v_gene: TRBV4-3
abundance: NA
CDR3aa: ASSRGQTSGSRTGELF

v_gene: TRBV29-1
abundance: NA
CDR3aa: SARRGTSPEAF

v_gene: TRBV10-3
abundance: NA
CDR3aa: AISEPGLESPLH

v_gene: TRBV7-2
abundance: NA
CDR3aa: ASSLTVPSGTSSYEQY